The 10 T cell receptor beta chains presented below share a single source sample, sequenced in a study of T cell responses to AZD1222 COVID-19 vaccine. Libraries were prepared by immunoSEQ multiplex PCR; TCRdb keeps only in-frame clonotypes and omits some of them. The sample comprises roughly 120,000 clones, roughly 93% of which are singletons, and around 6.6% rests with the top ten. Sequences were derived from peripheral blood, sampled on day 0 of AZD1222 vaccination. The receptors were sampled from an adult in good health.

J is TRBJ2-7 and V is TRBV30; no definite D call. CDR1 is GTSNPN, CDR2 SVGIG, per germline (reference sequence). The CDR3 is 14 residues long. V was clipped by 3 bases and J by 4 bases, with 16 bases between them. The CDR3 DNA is TGTGCCTGGAGGGAATGGGCTGTCAGTTACGAGCAGTACTTC. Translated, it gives CAWREWAVSYEQYF.

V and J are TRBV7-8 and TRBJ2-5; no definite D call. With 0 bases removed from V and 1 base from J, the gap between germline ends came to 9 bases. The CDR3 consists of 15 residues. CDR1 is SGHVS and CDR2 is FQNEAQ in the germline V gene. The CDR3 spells CASSLAVVGQETQYF. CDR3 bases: TGTGCCAGCAGCTTAGCGGTTGTCGGCCAAGAGACCCAGTACTTC.

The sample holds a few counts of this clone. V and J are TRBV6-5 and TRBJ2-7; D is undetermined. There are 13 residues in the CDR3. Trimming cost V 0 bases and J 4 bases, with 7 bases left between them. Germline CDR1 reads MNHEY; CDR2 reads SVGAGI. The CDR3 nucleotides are TGTGCCAGCAGTTACTCACGCGGATACGAGCAGTACTTC. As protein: CASSYSRGYEQYF.

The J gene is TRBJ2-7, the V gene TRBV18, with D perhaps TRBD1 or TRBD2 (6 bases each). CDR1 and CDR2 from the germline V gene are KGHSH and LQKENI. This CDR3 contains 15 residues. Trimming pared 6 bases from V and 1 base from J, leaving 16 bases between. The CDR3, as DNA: TGTGCCAGCTCCGAAGGAGGGACACCGTCCTACGAGCAGTACTTC. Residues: CASSEGGTPSYEQYF.

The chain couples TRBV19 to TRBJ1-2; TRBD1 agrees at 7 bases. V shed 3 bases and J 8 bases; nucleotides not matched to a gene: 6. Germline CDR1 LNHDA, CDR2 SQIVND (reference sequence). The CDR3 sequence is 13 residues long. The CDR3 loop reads CASSIGQAEGYTF. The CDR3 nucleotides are TGTGCCAGTAGTATTGGACAGGCTGAGGGCTACACCTTC.

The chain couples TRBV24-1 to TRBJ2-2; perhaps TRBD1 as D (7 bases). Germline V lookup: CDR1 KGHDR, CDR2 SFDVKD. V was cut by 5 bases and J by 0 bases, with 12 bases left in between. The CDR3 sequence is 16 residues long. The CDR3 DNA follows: TGTGCCACCAGTGGAGGCAGGGGGGCGAACACCGGGGAGCTGTTTTTT. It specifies CATSGGRGANTGELFF.

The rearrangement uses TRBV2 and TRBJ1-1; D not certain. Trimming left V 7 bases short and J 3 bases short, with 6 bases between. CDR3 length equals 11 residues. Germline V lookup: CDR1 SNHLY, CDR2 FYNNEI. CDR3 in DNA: TGTGCCAGCACCGGGGACACTGAAGCTTTCTTT. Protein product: CASTGDTEAFF.

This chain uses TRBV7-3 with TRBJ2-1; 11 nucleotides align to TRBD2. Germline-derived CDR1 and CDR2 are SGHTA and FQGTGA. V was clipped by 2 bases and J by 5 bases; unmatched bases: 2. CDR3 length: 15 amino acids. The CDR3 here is CASSLSTSGNNEQFF. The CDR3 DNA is TGTGCCAGCAGCTTATCGACTAGCGGGAACAATGAGCAGTTCTTC.

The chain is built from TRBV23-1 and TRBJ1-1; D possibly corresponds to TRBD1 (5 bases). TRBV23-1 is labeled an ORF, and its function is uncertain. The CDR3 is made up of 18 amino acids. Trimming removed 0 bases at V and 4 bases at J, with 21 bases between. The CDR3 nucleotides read TGCGCCAGCAGTCAATCGGGGGGGGGAAAGGAAAATTTCACTGAAGCTTTCTTT. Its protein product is CASSQSGGGKENFTEAFF.

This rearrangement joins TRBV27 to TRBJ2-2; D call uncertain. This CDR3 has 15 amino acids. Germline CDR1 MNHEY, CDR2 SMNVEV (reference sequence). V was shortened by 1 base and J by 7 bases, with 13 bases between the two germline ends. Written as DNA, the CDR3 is TGTGCCAGCAGTTTATTTGGGCAGACAAGCGGGGAGCTGTTTTTT. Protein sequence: CASSLFGQTSGELFF.